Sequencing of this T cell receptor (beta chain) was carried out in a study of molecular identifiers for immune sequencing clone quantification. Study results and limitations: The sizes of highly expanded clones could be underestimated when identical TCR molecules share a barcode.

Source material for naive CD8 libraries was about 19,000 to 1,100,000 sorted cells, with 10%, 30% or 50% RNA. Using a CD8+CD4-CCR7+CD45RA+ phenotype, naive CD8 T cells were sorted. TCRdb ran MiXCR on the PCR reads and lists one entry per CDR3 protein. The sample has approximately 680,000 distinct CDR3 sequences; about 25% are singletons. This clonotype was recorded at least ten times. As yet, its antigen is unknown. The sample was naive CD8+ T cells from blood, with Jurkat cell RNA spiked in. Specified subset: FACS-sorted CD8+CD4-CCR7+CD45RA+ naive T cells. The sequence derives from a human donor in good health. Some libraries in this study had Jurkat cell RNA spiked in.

CDR3 residues: CASSIDSYNEQFF. The CDR3 region has the DNA TGTGCCAGTAGTATTGACAGTTACAATGAGCAGTTCTTC. J is TRBJ2-1 and V is TRBV19, with TRBD1 as a possible D gene (5 bases). Trimming stripped 3 bases from V and 4 bases from J, with 7 bases between. This CDR3 has 13 residues. The germline V gene has CDR1 LNHDA and CDR2 SQIVND (reference sequence).